The 9 T cell receptor beta chains below were found in one sample sequenced in a study of T-cell reconstitution after alpha-beta-depleted transplantation in children. Preparation of the TCRbeta library used unique molecular identifiers. A single record per CDR3 protein comes from TCRdb applying MiXCR to the PCR reads. This table has hundreds of thousands of distinct CDR3 sequences, 15% to 20% appearing once. Specimen: PBMCs, mostly from graft donor cells, collected 360 days after TCRalphabeta/CD19-depleted stem cell transplant. The receptor set was obtained from a boy in the first two years of life who had a stem cell transplant for Wiskott-Aldrich syndrome, so the T cells may come from the graft donor.

The gene calls are TRBV12-3 or TRBV12-4 and TRBJ2-5; TRBD1 matches 7 bases. This CDR3 comprises 15 residues. The J segment lost 5 bases and the V segment lost 5 bases, leaving 11 bases of the junction unmatched. CDR3 sequence: CASSLRQGEVETQYF. The CDR3 region has the DNA TGTGCCAGCAGTCTCCGACAGGGCGAGGTGGAGACCCAGTACTTC.

In this sample, this clonotype turned up a few times. The genes are TRBV20-1 and TRBJ2-7; D may be TRBD1 (6 bases). This CDR3 spans 14 amino acids. CDR1 DFQATT and CDR2 SNEGSKA come from the germline V gene (reference sequence). V was cut by 0 bases and J by 3 bases, with 12 bases left in between. CDR3 sequence (DNA): TGCAGTGCTAGAGATCCAGGGGTCCTCTACGAGCAGTACTTC. Protein: CSARDPGVLYEQYF.

Only a few counts were recorded for this clonotype. The rearrangement uses TRBV3-1 and TRBJ2-5; TRBD2 matches 9 bases. V shed 4 bases, J shed 5 bases, and the junction held 14 bases outside the gene matches. Germline values: CDR1 LGHDT, CDR2 YNNKEL (reference sequence). This CDR3 spans 17 amino acids. The CDR3 here is CASSRTTALAGFETQYF. The DNA of the CDR3 is TGTGCCAGCAGCCGGACCACCGCACTAGCGGGTTTCGAGACCCAGTACTTC.

Only a few counts were recorded for this clonotype. The genes are TRBV20-1 and TRBJ2-5, with D perhaps matching TRBD1 (5 bases). There are 17 residues in the CDR3. Trimming pared 0 bases from V and 2 bases from J, leaving 19 bases between. Germline V gene data show CDR1 as DFQATT and CDR2 as SNEGSKA (reference sequence). In DNA, the CDR3 is TGCAGTGCTAGAGATGTCAGCCCCAGACAGAGACAAGAGACCCAGTACTTC. Residues: CSARDVSPRQRQETQYF.

This clonotype was recorded a few times. The CDR3 protein is CAIMGGPNNEQFF. The CDR3 bases are TGTGCCATCATGGGGGGGCCCAACAATGAGCAGTTCTTC. V and J are TRBV10-3 and TRBJ2-1; a weak D match, TRBD2 (7 bases). V lost 7 bases and J lost 5, with 12 bases in between. From germline, CDR1 is ENHRY and CDR2 SYGVKD. There are 13 residues in the CDR3.

The chain has TRBV20-1 and TRBJ2-7; D ambiguous. V lost 0 bases and J 4 bases, leaving 7 bases between the germline ends. In germline, CDR1 is DFQATT, CDR2 SNEGSKA (reference sequence). The CDR3 is 12 residues long. The DNA for the CDR3 is TGCAGTGCTAGAGATCAGAGGTACGAGCAGTACTTC. Residues: CSARDQRYEQYF.

This chain joins TRBV28 and TRBJ2-7; D is ambiguous. CDR1 MDHEN and CDR2 SYDVKM come from the germline V gene. Deletions cut 5 bases from V and 3 bases from J, with 17 bases between. The CDR3 extends over 15 amino acids. The CDR3 nucleotides are TGTGCCAGCAGTACCCGGTTTAGAGGATACTACGAGCAGTACTTC. This codes for CASSTRFRGYYEQYF.

V gene TRBV7-9 combines with J gene TRBJ2-5; D gene uncertain. The CDR3 loop spans 13 amino acids. The germline V gene has CDR1 SEHNR and CDR2 FQNEAQ (reference sequence). The ends were cut back, 3 bases at V and 1 base at J, with 6 bases in the middle. The CDR3 here is CASSFTSQETQYF. As DNA, the CDR3 is TGTGCCAGCAGCTTTACGTCCCAAGAGACCCAGTACTTC.

Here the CDR3 reads CSGSKAGATYEQYF. DNA of the CDR3: TGCAGTGGGTCGAAAGCGGGGGCCACCTACGAGCAGTACTTC. V gene TRBV20-1 combines with J gene TRBJ2-7, with 8 bases matching TRBD2. The V gene's germline CDR1 is DFQATT and CDR2 SNEGSKA (reference sequence). The CDR3 has 14 residues. Germline trimming cut 7 bases from V and 2 bases from J; bases unmatched to any gene: 10.